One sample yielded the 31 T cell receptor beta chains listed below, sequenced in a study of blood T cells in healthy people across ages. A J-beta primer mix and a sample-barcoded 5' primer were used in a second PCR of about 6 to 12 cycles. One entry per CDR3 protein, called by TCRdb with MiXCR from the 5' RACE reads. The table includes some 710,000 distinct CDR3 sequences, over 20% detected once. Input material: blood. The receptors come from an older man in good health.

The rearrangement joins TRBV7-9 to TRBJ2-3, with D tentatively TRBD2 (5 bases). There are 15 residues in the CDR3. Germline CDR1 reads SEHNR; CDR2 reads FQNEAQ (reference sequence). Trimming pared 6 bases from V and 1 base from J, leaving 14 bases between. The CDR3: CASSEHLGGTDTQYF. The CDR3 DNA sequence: TGTGCCAGCAGTGAACACCTCGGGGGCACAGATACGCAGTATTTT.

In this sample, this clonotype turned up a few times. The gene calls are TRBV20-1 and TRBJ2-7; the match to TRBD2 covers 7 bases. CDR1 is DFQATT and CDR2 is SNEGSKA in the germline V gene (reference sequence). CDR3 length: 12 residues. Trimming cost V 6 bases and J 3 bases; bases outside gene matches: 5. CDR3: CSALGEGYEQYV. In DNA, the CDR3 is TGCAGTGCCCTGGGGGAGGGCTACGAGCAGTACGTC.

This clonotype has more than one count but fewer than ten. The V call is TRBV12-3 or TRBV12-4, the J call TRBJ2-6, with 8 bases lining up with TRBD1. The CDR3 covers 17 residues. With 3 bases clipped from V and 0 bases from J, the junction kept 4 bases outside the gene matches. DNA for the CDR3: TGTGCCAGCAGTTTGACAGGGGCCCTCTCTGGGGCCAACGTCCTGACTTTC. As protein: CASSLTGALSGANVLTF.

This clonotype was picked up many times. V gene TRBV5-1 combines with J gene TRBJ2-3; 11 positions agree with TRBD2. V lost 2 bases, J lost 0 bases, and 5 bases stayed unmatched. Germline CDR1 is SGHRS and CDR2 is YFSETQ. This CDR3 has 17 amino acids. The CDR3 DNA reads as TGCGCCAGCAGCTTCCTAGCGGGAGGTTCTAGCACAGATACGCAGTATTTT. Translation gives CASSFLAGGSSTDTQYF.

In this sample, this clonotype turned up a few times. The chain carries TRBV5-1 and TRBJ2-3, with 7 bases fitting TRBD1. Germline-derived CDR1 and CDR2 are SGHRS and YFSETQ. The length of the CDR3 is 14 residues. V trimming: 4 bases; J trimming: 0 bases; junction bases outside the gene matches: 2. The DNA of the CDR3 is TGCGCCAGCAGCGGCAGGGGGAGCACAGATACGCAGTATTTT. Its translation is CASSGRGSTDTQYF.

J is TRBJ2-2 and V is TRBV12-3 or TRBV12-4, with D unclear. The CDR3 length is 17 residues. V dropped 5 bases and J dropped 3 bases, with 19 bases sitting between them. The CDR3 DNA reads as TGTGCCAGCAGTACAAATTCGGACCGCCCCTACACCGGGGAGCTGTTTTTT. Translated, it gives CASSTNSDRPYTGELFF.

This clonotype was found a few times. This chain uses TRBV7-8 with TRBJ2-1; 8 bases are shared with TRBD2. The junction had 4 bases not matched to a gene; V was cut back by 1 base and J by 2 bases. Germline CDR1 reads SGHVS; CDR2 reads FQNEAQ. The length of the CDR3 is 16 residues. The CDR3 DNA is TGTGCCAGCAGCTTAGAGATCGGGAGGGCCTACAATGAGCAGTTCTTC. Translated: CASSLEIGRAYNEQFF.

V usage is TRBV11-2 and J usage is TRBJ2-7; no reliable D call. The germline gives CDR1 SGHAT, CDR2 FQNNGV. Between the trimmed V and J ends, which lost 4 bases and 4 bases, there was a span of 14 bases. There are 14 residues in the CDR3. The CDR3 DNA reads TGTGCCAGCAGCTGGGCTCTTTTGCCATACGAGCAGTACTTC. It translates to CASSWALLPYEQYF.

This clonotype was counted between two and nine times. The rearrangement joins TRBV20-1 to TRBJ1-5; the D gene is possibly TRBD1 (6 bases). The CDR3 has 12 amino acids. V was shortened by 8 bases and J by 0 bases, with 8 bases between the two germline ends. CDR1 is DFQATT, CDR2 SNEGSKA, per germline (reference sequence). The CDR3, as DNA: TGCAGTACACAGGGTAGCAATCAGCCCCAGCATTTT. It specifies CSTQGSNQPQHF.

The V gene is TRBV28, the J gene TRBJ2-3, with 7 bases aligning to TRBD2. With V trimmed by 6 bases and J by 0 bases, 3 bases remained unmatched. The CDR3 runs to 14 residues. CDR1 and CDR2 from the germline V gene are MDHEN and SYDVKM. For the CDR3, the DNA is TGTGCCAGCAGCGAGCGGGGTAGCACAGATACGCAGTATTTT. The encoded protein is CASSERGSTDTQYF. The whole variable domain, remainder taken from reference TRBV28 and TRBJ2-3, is DVKVTQSSRYLVKRTGEKVFLECVQDMDHENMFWYRQDPGLGLRLIYFSYDVKMKEKGDIPEGYSVSREKKERFSLILESASTNQTSMYLCASSERGSTDTQYFGPGTRLTVL.

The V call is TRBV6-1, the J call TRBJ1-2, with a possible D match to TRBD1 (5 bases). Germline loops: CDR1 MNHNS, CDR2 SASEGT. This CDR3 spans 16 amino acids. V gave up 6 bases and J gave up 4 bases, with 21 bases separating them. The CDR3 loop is CASSSGVGGAVYGYTF. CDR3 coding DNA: TGTGCCAGCAGCTCGGGGGTAGGCGGAGCCGTCTATGGCTACACCTTC.

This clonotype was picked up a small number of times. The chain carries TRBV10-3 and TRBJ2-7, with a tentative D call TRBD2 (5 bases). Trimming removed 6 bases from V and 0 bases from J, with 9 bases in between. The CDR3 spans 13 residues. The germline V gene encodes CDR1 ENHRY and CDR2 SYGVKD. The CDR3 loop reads CAIRETSSYEQYF. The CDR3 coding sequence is TGTGCCATCAGGGAAACTAGCTCCTACGAGCAGTACTTC.

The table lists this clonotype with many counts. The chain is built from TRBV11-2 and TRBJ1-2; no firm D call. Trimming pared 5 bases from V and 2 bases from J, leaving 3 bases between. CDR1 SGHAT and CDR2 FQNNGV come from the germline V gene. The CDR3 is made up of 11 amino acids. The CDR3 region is CASSPNYGYTF. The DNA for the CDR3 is TGTGCCAGCAGCCCCAACTATGGCTACACCTTC. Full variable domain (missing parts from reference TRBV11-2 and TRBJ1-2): EAGVAQSPRYKIIEKRQSVAFWCNPISGHATLYWYQQILGQGPKLLIQFQNNGVVDDSQLPKDRFSAERLKGVDSTLKIQPAKLEDSAVYLCASSPNYGYTFGSGTRLTVV.

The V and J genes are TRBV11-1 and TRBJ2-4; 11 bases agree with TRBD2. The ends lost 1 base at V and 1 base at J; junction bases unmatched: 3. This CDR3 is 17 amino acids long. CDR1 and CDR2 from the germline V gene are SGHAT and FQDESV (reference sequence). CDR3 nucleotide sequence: TGTGCCAGCAGCTTAGGGTCTAGCGGGAGGGCCAAAAACATTCAGTACTTC. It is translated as CASSLGSSGRAKNIQYF.

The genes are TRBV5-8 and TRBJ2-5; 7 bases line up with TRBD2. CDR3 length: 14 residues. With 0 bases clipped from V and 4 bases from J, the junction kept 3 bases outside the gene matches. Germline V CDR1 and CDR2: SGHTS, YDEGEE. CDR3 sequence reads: CASSLVREGETQYF. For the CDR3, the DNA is TGTGCCAGCAGCTTGGTGAGGGAGGGAGAGACCCAGTACTTC. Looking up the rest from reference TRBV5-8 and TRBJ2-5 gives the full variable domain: EAGVTQSPTHLIKTRGQQATLRCSPISGHTSVYWYQQALGLGLQFLLWYDEGEERNRGNFPPRFSGRQFPNYSSELNVNALELEDSALYLCASSLVREGETQYFGPGTRLLVL.

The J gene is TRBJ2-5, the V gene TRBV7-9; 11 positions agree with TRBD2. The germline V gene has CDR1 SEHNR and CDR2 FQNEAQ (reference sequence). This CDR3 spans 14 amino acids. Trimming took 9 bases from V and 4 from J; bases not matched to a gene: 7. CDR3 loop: CASRLAGLAETQYF. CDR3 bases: TGTGCCAGTCGACTAGCGGGGCTGGCAGAGACCCAGTACTTC.

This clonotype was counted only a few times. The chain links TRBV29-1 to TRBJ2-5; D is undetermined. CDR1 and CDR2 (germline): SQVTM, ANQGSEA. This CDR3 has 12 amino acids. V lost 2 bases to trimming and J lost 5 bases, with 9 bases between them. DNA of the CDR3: TGCAGCGTTGAATTGTCCACTGAGACCCAGTACTTC. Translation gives CSVELSTETQYF. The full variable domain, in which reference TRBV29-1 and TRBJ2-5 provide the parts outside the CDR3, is SAVISQKPSRDICQRGTSLTIQCQVDSQVTMMFWYRQQPGQSLTLIATANQGSEATYESGFVIDKFPISRPNLTFSTLTVSNMSPEDSSIYLCSVELSTETQYFGPGTRLLVL.

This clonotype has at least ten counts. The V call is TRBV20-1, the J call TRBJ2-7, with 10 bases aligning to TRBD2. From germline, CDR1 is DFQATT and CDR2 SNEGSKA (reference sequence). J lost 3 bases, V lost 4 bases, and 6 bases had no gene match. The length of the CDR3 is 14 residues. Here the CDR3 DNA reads TGCAGTGCTACCAGGACTAGCGGACTCTACGAGCAGTACTTC. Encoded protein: CSATRTSGLYEQYF.

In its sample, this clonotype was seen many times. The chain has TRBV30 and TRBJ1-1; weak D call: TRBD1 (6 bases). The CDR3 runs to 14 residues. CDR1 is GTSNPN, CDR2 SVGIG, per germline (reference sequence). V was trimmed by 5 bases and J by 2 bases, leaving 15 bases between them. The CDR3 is CAWGPGGLNTEAFF. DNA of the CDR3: TGTGCCTGGGGCCCCGGGGGCCTCAACACTGAAGCTTTCTTT. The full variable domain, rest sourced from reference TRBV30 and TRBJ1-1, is SQTIHQWPATLVQPVGSPLSLECTVEGTSNPNLYWYRQAAGRGLQLLFYSVGIGQISSEVPQNLSASRPQDRQFILSSKKLLLSDSGFYLCAWGPGGLNTEAFFGQGTRLTVV.

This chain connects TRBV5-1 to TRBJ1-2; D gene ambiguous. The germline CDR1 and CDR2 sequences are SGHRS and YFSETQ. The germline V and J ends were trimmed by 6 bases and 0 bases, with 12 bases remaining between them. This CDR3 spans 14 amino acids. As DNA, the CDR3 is TGCGCCAGCACGGGTGCAGGAGCTAACTATGGCTACACCTTC. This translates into CASTGAGANYGYTF.

Here the CDR3 DNA reads TGTGCCAGCATGAGGGGGACTAGCGGCCGCGAGCAGTACTTC. It encodes CASMRGTSGREQYF. V and J are TRBV2 and TRBJ2-5, with 11 bases aligning to TRBD2. The J call may not be correct, given that the DNA end is closer to TRBJ2-7. This CDR3 spans 14 amino acids. CDR1 is SNHLY and CDR2 is FYNNEI in the germline V gene.

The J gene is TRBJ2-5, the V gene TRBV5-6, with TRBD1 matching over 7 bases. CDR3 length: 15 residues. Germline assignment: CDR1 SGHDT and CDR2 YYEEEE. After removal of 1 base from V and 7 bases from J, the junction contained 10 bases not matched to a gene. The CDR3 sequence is CASSLRLTGKVTQYF. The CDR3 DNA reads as TGTGCCAGCAGCTTGAGGTTGACAGGGAAGGTGACCCAGTACTTC.

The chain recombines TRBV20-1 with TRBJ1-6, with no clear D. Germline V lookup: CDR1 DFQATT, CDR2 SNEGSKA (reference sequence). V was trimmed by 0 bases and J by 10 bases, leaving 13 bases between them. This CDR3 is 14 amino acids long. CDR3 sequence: CSARETSRNSPLHF. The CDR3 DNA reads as TGCAGTGCTAGAGAAACCAGTCGAAACTCACCCCTCCACTTT.

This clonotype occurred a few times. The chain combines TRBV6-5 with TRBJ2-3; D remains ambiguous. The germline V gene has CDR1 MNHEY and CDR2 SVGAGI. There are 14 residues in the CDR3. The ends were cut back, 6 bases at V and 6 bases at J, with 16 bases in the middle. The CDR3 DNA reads TGTGCCAGCAGGATGACACTAACGGCGGATACGCAGTATTTT. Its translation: CASRMTLTADTQYF.

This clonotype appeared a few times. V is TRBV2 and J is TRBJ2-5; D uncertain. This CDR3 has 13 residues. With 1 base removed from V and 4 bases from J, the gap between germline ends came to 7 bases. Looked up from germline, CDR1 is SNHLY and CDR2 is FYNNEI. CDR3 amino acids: CASSEEVGETQYF. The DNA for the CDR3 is TGTGCCAGCAGTGAAGAGGTCGGAGAGACCCAGTACTTC.

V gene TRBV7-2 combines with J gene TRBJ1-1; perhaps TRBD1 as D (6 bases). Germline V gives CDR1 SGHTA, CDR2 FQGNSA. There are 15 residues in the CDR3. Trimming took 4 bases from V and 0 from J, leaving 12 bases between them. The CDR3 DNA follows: TGTGCCAGCAGCTCCCACAGGGTCATGAACACTGAAGCTTTCTTT. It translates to CASSSHRVMNTEAFF. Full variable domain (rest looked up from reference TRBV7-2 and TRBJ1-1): GAGVSQSPSNKVTEKGKDVELRCDPISGHTALYWYRQSLGQGLEFLIYFQGNSAPDKSGLPSDRFSAERTGGSVSTLTIQRTQQEDSAVYLCASSSHRVMNTEAFFGQGTRLTVV.

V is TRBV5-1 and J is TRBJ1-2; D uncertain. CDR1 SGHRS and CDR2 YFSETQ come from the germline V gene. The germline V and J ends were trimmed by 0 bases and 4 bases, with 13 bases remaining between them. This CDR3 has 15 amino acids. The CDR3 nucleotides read TGCGCCAGCAGCTTGGAAATCCAAACCAGCTATGGCTACACCTTC. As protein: CASSLEIQTSYGYTF.

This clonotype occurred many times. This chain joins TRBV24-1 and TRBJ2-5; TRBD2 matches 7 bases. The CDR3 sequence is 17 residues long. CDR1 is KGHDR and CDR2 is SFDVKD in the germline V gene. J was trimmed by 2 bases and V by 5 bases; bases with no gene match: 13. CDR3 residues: CATSGEKRGSLQETQYF. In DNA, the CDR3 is TGTGCCACCAGTGGCGAAAAGCGGGGCAGCTTACAAGAGACCCAGTACTTC.

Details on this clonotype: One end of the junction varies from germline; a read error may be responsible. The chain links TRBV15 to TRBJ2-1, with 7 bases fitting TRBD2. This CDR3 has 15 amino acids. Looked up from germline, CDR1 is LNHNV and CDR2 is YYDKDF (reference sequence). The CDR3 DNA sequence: TGTGCCACCAGCACCCCACTAGCGACTTACAATGGGCAGTTCTTC. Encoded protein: CATSTPLATYNGQFF.

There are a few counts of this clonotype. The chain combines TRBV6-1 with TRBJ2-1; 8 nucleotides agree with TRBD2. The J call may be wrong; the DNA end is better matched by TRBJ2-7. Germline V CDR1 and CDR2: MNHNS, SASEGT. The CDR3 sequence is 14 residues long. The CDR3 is CASSTRLALDEQYF. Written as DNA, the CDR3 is TGTGCCAGCAGTACGAGACTAGCGCTAGACGAGCAGTACTTC.

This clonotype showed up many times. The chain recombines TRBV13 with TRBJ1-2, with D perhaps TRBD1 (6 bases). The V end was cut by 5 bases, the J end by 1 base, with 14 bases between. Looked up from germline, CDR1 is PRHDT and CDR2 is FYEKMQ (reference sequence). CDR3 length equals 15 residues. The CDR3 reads CASSLTGRSNYGYTF. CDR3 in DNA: TGTGCCAGCAGCCTGACAGGACGAAGTAACTATGGCTACACCTTC.